The next 14 T cell receptor beta chains were all read from a single sample in a study of Ad26.COV2.S vaccination and SARS-CoV-2 variants (dated by TCRdb to 2020 to 2023). The library was built by means of the immunoSEQ multiplex PCR assay. Drawn from immuneACCESS, this table holds only the in-frame rearrangements with V and J called that TCRdb kept. Clones are partly lost; checked studies trace under half to an unresolved V gene and leave the rest unexplained. A total of 300,000 to 450,000 clones appear in this sample, 85% of them only once. 2.5% to 3.5% of the sample lies in the top ten. Reading the label with the study, this specimen's treatment or condition is: around 19 received Ad26.COV2.S at low or high dose, single or two shots; 5 received placebo; per-sample allocation not given. Repertoires of vaccine and placebo recipients were sequenced from samples taken on day 63 after the first injection.

Source: peripheral blood, taken in a trial of Ad26.COV2.S vaccine versus placebo. The receptors were gathered from a person aged 18-65 years who received the Ad26.COV2.S COVID-19 vaccine or a placebo.

J is TRBJ2-5 and V is TRBV21-1; the DNA was not compared with TRBD2, the D call given in the table. TRBV21-1 is tagged as a pseudogene. The CDR3 has 12 residues. In nucleotides, the CDR3 is TGTGCCAGCAGCAAACTGCAAGAGACCCAGTACTTC. It codes for CASSKLQETQYF.

The chain has TRBV18 and TRBJ2-7; 8 bases align to TRBD1. This CDR3 comprises 15 residues. The junction had 7 bases not matched to a gene; V was cut back by 5 bases and J by 1 base. Germline assignment: CDR1 KGHSH and CDR2 LQKENI. CDR3 coding DNA: TGTGCCAGCTCAGCCGACAGGGGTCCGTCCTACGAGCAGTACTTC. Translation: CASSADRGPSYEQYF.

This clone appeared once. The chain joins TRBV6-2 or TRBV6-3 to TRBJ2-1; D is possibly TRBD1 or TRBD2 (7 bases each). V gave up 5 bases and J gave up 7 bases, with 18 bases separating them. CDR3 length equals 15 residues. The V gene's germline CDR1 is MNHEY and CDR2 SVGEGT. CDR3 sequence: CASSTGGQRKNEQFF. In nucleotides, the CDR3 is TGTGCCAGCAGTACGGGGGGACAGCGGAAGAATGAGCAGTTCTTC.

This clone has a single count. The rearrangement joins TRBV19 to TRBJ2-1; D is uncertain. V was trimmed by 3 bases and J by 13 bases, leaving 13 bases between them. The CDR3 has 12 residues. The germline V gene has CDR1 LNHDA and CDR2 SQIVND (reference sequence). For the CDR3, the DNA is TGTGCCAGTAGTATTGGGTCTCAGCGACAGTTCTTC. Translating it yields CASSIGSQRQFF.

CDR3: CASSPTGVGSGANVLTF. Written as DNA, the CDR3 is TGTGCCAGCTCTCCAACGGGGGTAGGCTCTGGGGCCAACGTCCTGACTTTC. This rearrangement joins TRBV5-8 to TRBJ2-6; maybe TRBD2 (6 bases). Germline CDR1 and CDR2: SGHTS and YDEGEE. The CDR3 has 17 residues. The V and J ends lost 7 bases and 0 bases respectively, with 17 bases between them.

This chain links TRBV6-2 or TRBV6-3 with TRBJ1-5; 7 nucleotides agree with TRBD1. J was trimmed by 2 bases and V by 6 bases; bases with no gene match: 4. Germline-derived CDR1 and CDR2 are MNHEY and SVGEGT. This CDR3 has 14 residues. This CDR3 reads CASSHDRGNQPQHF. The DNA of the CDR3 is TGTGCCAGCAGCCACGACAGGGGCAATCAGCCCCAGCATTTT.

The V call is TRBV29-1, the J call TRBJ2-1; D unresolved. Trimming shortened V by 7 bases and J by 2 bases, and 15 bases separated the two germline ends. Germline values: CDR1 SQVTM, CDR2 ANQGSEA. This CDR3 contains 14 residues. Here the CDR3 DNA reads TGCAGCGGCTTGGACCTCCCACCCTACAATGAGCAGTTCTTC. Translating gives CSGLDLPPYNEQFF.

The chain recombines TRBV7-2 with TRBJ2-3; D remains ambiguous. Trimming pared 7 bases from V and 6 bases from J, leaving 14 bases between. The germline V gene encodes CDR1 SGHTA and CDR2 FQGNSA. This CDR3 contains 13 residues. The CDR3: CASTLEVSDTQYF. DNA of the CDR3: TGTGCCAGCACCCTCGAGGTATCGGATACGCAGTATTTT.

The genes are TRBV5-4 and TRBJ2-3, with no clear D. This CDR3 has 13 amino acids. Germline CDR1 is SGHNT and CDR2 is YYREEE (reference sequence). Trimming took off 4 bases at V and 5 bases at J, with 11 bases between the two ends. CDR3 in amino acids: CASSAGPLDTQYF. For the CDR3, the DNA is TGTGCCAGCAGCGCCGGGCCCCTAGATACGCAGTATTTT.

The chain carries TRBV5-1 and TRBJ2-1, with no clear D. The CDR3 has 15 amino acids. The germline V and J ends were trimmed by 1 base and 2 bases, with 10 bases remaining between them. Germline CDR1 SGHRS, CDR2 YFSETQ. The CDR3 sequence is CASSLSEPTYNEQFF. The CDR3 DNA sequence: TGCGCCAGCAGCTTGAGCGAACCTACCTACAATGAGCAGTTCTTC. Combining the CDR3 with reference TRBV5-1 and TRBJ2-1 gives the whole variable domain KAGVTQTPRYLIKTRGQQVTLSCSPISGHRSVSWYQQTPGQGLQFLFEYFSETQRNKGNFPGRFSGRQFSNSRSEMNVSTLELGDSALYLCASSLSEPTYNEQFFGPGTRLTVL.

The chain is built from TRBV6-4 and TRBJ2-7; TRBD2 aligns across 10 bases. Germline CDR1 and CDR2: MRHNA and SNTAGT. This CDR3 has 15 amino acids. V was pared by 3 bases and J by 3 bases, with 5 bases of the junction left unmatched. CDR3 loop: CASSEEAGGLYEQYF. CDR3 in DNA: TGTGCCAGCAGTGAAGAAGCGGGGGGGCTCTACGAGCAGTACTTC.

The J gene is TRBJ2-1, the V gene TRBV3-1 (or the pseudogene TRBV3-2); 7 nucleotides line up with TRBD2. The V gene end was trimmed by 3 bases and the J gene end by 5 bases; junction bases not matched to a gene: 10. This CDR3 is 16 amino acids long. Germline V gives CDR1 LGHDT, CDR2 YNNKEL (reference sequence). The CDR3 is CASSQVTSTKDNEQFF. CDR3 nucleotides: TGTGCCAGCAGCCAGGTGACTAGCACAAAAGACAATGAGCAGTTCTTC.

The chain recombines TRBV5-1 with TRBJ2-2; D call uncertain. The CDR3 length is 14 residues. V lost 3 bases, J lost 3 bases, and 9 bases lay in between. Per the germline V gene, CDR1 is SGHRS and CDR2 is YFSETQ. The CDR3 DNA follows: TGCGCCAGCAGCTCCATCGCGTACACCGGGGAGCTGTTTTTT. Its translation: CASSSIAYTGELFF.

CDR3 region: CASFAVLTDTQYF. The CDR3 DNA reads as TGTGCCAGCTTTGCGGTTCTCACAGATACGCAGTATTTT. The chain employs TRBV2 and TRBJ2-3; the D is unclear. V lost 8 bases and J lost 2, with 11 bases in between. Germline assignment: CDR1 SNHLY and CDR2 FYNNEI. This CDR3 contains 13 residues.